This TCR beta chain originates from a study of blood T cell repertoires in COVID-19. Study background: PBMCs, B-cell-depleted T cells, or T cells were the source of the cDNA or gDNA that made up the material.

Seattle's cohort entered during active infection and was followed longitudinally. The table came from immunoSEQ multiplex PCR; TCRdb's copy has only in-frame clones and leaves some out. Among over 400,000 clones listed, 85% to 90% were seen once. The receptor comes from a woman aged 50 to 60 with COVID-19, enrolled during active disease. The sample consisted of peripheral blood.

The CDR3 here is CASSFSLAGVGDEQFF. The CDR3 nucleotides read TGTGCCAGCAGTTTCTCCCTAGCGGGGGTGGGCGATGAGCAGTTCTTC. This chain joins TRBV27 and TRBJ2-1, with 10 bases aligning to TRBD2. The germline V gene has CDR1 MNHEY and CDR2 SMNVEV (reference sequence). This CDR3 spans 16 amino acids. The V gene end was trimmed by 3 bases and the J gene end by 8 bases; junction bases not matched to a gene: 10.